This TCR beta chain appears in the sequencing data of a study of blood T cell repertoires in COVID-19 (dated by TCRdb to the early 2020s). In the study overall: Samples from collaborators originated in the United States, Italy and Spain and spanned both the acute and convalescent phases of COVID-19. The material from the prospective study consisted of cDNA or gDNA derived from T cells, B-cell-depleted T cells, or PBMCs. Subjects who had been exposed to COVID-19, were actively infected with it, or had recovered from it provided the deeply sampled blood TCRbeta repertoires that made up the dataset. The repertoires were released in a freely available public database intended as a resource for research on the immune response to SARS-CoV-2. Samples came from the ongoing ImmuneRACE study (first 160 participants) plus 1,254 subjects from 6 global collaborators. Sample metadata almost always included a de-identified subject ID, COVID-19 status, age in years and sex. Where available, HLA class I and class II types were obtained from metadata supplied by the sample provider rather than from assay-based typing. The full study reports these points: Clinical and demographic metadata were provided uncurated, with the amount varying by source and participant.

Another Seattle source contributed samples from volunteer blood donors who had recovered from COVID-19. Collaborating institutions collected whole blood in K2EDTA tubes following their own protocols. For TCRbeta analysis, collaborators shipped samples in one of three forms: frozen whole blood, isolated PBMCs, or DNA extracted from either of those sample types. The immunoSEQ Assay, a bias-controlled multiplex PCR, was used to amplify TCRbeta CDR3 regions from genomic DNA. From the authors' description of their analysis: Within the assay, amplification of reference gene primers was used to estimate how many nucleated cells each sample contained. To quantify the absolute abundance of each unique TCRbeta CDR3 rearrangement, sequence reads were collapsed and filtered. For each sample, productive Simpson clonality was calculated by taking the square root of Simpson's diversity index across productive rearrangements. The table was pulled from immuneACCESS by TCRdb, which kept in-frame rearrangements only. Such tables lose some clones; where checked, under half of the loss comes from unresolved V genes, and the rest has no known cause. V and J calls and clone size are those listed in that table; D and trimming were worked out from the DNA. The sample table lists fewer than 200,000 clones, 88% of them with a count of one. The top ten clones comprise 2% to 2.5% of the sample.

The CDR3, from cysteine to phenylalanine, totals 15 residues. Solely the CDR3 DNA is kept, with 45 bases framed from the first base. Trimming removed 3 bases from V and 0 bases from J, leaving 12 bases between the germline ends. CDR1 and CDR2, per the germline V gene, are SGHRS and YFSETQ. On this clone itself: This clone's antigen is unknown. Per-nucleotide qualities are absent, and no much larger clonotype sits a single base away.

The origin of this receptor is a man over 45 who had recovered from COVID-19. Sequencing was carried out using peripheral blood. The chain couples TRBV5-1 to TRBJ1-1, with TRBD1 as a weak D call on 5 bases. The DNA sequence follows: TGCGCCAGCAGCTCGCTGGCAGGGATGAACACTGAAGCTTTCTTT. It translates to CASSSLAGMNTEAFF.